The 3 T cell receptor beta chains reported below all come from one sample, sequenced in a study of T cells in Graves' hyperthyroidism and ophthalmopathy. Authors of the study amplified TCR beta CDR3 regions from RNA transcripts. During a first-round RT-PCR of the TCR CDR3, the HTBI primer set was used. One entry per CDR3 protein results from TCRdb running MiXCR on the multiplex PCR reads. The data contain a few hundred thousand distinct CDR3 sequences, roughly 15% of them singletons. The sequenced sample consisted of blood. The receptors here all came from a middle-aged woman with Graves' ophthalmopathy.

This clonotype turned up a few times. This sequence joins TRBV7-2 and TRBJ1-5, with unresolved D. CDR3 length: 17 amino acids. V dropped 10 bases and J dropped 0 bases, with 22 bases sitting between them. Germline V gene lookup returns CDR1 SGHTA and CDR2 FQGNSA. CDR3: CATSISGTLNSNQPQHF. The CDR3 DNA reads as TGTGCCACCTCCATCTCAGGAACACTTAATAGCAATCAGCCCCAGCATTTT.

This clonotype was seen many times. The V call is TRBV18, the J call TRBJ2-5, with 10 nucleotides matching TRBD1. This CDR3 contains 14 residues. Germline V gives CDR1 KGHSH, CDR2 LQKENI. V lost 8 bases and J lost 4; bases outside the gene matches: 7. CDR3 sequence (DNA): TGTGCCAGCAGCCCAGGACAGGGGGGAGAGACCCAGTACTTC. This sequence encodes CASSPGQGGETQYF.

The table lists this clonotype with many counts. The CDR3 region has the DNA TGTGCCAGCATAATGGCACAGGGGGACCCTGAAGCTTTCTTT. It encodes CASIMAQGDPEAFF. This sequence joins TRBV2 and TRBJ1-1; 8 nucleotides align to TRBD1. Germline trimming cut 7 bases from V and 6 bases from J; bases unmatched to any gene: 10. Germline-derived CDR1 and CDR2 are SNHLY and FYNNEI. The CDR3 has 14 amino acids.